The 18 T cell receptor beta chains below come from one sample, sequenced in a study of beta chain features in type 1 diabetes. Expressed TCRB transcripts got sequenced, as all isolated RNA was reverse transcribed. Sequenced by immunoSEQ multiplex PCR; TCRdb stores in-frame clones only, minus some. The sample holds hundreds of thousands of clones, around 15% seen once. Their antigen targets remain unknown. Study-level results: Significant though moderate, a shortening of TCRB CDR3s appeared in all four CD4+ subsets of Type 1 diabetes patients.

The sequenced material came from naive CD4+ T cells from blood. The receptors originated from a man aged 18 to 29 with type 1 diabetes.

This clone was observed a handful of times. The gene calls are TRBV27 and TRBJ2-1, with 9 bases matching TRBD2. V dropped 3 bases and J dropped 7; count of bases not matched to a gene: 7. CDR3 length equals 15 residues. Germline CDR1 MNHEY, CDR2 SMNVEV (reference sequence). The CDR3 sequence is CASSFTGLAVNEQFF. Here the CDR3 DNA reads TGTGCCAGCAGTTTTACGGGACTAGCAGTGAATGAGCAGTTCTTC.

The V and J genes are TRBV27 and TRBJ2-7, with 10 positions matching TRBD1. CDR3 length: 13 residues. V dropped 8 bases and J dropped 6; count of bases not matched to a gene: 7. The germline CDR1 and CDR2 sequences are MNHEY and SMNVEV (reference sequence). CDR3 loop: CASHRQGAGEQYF. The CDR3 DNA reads TGTGCCAGCCATAGACAGGGGGCAGGCGAGCAGTACTTC.

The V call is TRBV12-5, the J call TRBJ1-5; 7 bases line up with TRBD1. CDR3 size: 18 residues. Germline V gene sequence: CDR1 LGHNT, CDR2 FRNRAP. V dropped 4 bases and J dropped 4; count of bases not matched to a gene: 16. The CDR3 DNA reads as TGTGCTAGTGGTTCCGTTCGACAGGGAGGGTCTCCGAATCAGCCCCAGCATTTT. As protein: CASGSVRQGGSPNQPQHF.

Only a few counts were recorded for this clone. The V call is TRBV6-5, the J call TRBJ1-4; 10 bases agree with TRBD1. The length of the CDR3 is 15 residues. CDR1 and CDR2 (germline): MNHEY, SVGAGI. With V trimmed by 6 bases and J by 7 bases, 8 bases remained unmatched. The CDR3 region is CASSYDRGPAEKLFF. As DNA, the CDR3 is TGTGCCAGCAGCTACGACAGGGGGCCAGCTGAAAAACTGTTTTTT.

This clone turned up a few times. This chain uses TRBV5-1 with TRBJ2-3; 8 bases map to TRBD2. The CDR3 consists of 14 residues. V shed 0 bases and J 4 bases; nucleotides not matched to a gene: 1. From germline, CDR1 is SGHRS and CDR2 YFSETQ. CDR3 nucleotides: TGCGCCAGCAGCTTGGAGGGACTAGCAGATACGCAGTATTTT. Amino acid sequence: CASSLEGLADTQYF.

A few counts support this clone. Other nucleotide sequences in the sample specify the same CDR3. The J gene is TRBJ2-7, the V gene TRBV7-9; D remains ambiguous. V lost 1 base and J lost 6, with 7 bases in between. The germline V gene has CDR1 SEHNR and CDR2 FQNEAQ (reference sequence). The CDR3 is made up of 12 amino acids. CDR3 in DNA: TGTGCCAGCAGCTTAGGCCCCGGCGAGCAGTACTTC. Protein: CASSLGPGEQYF.

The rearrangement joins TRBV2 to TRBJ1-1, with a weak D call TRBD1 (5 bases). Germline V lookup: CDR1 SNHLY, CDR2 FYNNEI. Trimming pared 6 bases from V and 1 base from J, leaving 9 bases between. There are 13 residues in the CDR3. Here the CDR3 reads CASSHDRNTEAFF. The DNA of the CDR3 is TGTGCCAGCAGCCACGACAGGAACACTGAAGCTTTCTTT.

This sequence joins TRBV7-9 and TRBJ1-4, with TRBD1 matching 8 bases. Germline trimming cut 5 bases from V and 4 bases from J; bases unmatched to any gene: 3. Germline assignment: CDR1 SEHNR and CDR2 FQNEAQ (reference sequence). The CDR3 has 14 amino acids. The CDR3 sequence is CASSRDRGNEKLFF. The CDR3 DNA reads TGTGCCAGCAGCCGAGACAGGGGTAATGAAAAACTGTTTTTT.

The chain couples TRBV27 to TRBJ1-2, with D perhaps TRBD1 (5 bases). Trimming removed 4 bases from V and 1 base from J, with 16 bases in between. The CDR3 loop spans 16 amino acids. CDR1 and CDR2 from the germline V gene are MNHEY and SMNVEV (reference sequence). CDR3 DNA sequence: TGTGCCAGCAGTTCGCTAGCAGGGCCTCATAACTATGGCTACACCTTC. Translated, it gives CASSSLAGPHNYGYTF.

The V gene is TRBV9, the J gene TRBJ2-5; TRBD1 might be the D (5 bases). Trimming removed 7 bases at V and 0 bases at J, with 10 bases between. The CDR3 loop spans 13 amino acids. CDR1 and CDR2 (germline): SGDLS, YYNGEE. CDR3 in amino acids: CASGAAYQETQYF. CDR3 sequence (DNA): TGTGCCAGCGGGGCAGCGTACCAAGAGACCCAGTACTTC.

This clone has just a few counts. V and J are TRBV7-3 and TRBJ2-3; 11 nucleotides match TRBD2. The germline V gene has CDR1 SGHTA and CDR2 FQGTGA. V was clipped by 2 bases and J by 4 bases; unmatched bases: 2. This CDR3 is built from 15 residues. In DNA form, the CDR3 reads TGTGCCAGCAGCTTACTAGCGGGGGGCCCAGATACGCAGTATTTT. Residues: CASSLLAGGPDTQYF. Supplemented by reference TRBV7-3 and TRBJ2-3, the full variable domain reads GAGVSQTPSNKVTEKGKYVELRCDPISGHTALYWYRQSLGQGPEFLIYFQGTGAADDSGLPNDRFFAVRPEGSVSTLKIQRTERGDSAVYLCASSLLAGGPDTQYFGPGTRLTVL.

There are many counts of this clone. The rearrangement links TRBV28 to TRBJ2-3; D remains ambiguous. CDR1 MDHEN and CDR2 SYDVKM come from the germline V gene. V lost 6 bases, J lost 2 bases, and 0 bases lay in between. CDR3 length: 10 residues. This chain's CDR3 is CASSTDTQYF. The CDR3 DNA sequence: TGTGCCAGCAGCACAGATACGCAGTATTTT.

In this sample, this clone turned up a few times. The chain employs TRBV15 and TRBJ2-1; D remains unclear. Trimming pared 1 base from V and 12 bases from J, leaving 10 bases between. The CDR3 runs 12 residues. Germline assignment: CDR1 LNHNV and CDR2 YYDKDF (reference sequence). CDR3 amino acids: CATSRGRTWQFF. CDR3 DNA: TGTGCCACCAGCAGAGGAAGAACTTGGCAGTTCTTC.

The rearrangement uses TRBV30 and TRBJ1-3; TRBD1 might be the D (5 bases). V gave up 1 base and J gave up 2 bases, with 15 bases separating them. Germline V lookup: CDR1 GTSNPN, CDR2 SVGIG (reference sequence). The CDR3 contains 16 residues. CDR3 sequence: CAWSGSRVQAGNTIYF. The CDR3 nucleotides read TGTGCCTGGAGTGGAAGCAGGGTGCAAGCTGGAAACACCATATATTTT.

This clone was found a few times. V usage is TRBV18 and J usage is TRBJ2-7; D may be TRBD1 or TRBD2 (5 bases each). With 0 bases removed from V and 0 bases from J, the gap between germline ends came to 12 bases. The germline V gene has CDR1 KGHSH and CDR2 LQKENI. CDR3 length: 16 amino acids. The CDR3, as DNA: TGTGCCAGCTCACCACCGGGACGGGGCCCCTCCTACGAGCAGTACTTC. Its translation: CASSPPGRGPSYEQYF.

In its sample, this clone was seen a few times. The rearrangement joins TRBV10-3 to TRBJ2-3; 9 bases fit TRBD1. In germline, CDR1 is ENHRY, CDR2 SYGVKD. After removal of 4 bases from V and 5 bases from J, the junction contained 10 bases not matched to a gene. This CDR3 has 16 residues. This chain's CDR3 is CAISGGDRAVGDTQYF. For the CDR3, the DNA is TGTGCCATCAGTGGGGGGGACAGGGCCGTCGGAGATACGCAGTATTTT.

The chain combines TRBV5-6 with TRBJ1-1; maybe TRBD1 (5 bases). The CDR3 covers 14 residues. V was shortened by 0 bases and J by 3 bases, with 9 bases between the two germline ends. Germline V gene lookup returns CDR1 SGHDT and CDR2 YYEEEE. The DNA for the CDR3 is TGTGCCAGCAGCTTGGAGGGGAGGTACACTGAAGCTTTCTTT. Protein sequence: CASSLEGRYTEAFF.

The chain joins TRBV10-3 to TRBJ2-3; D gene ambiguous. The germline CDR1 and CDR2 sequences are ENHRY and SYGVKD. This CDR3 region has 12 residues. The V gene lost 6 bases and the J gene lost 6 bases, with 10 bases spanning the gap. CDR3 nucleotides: TGTGCCATCAGAAGTCAAGGGGATACGCAGTATTTT. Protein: CAIRSQGDTQYF.